What follows is one T cell receptor beta chain and its context. The data belong to a study of CD8 T cells in Susac syndrome. Random hexamers served to reverse transcribe roughly 0.45 to 1 ug RNA. One entry per CDR3 protein results from TCRdb running MiXCR on the immunoSEQ multiplex PCR reads. The sample includes roughly 200,000 distinct CDR3 sequences, 90% to 95% of them seen just once. The V gene's germline CDR1 is MGHRA and CDR2 YSYEKL. The CDR3 runs 16 residues. Trimming cost V 1 base and J 0 bases, with 7 bases left between them. Sequencing was performed on CD4+ T cells from PBMCs. V gene TRBV4-1 combines with J gene TRBJ2-6; D not certain. The clonotype originates from a human donor with Susac syndrome. The CDR3 sequence: CASSQVRISGANVLTF. The CDR3 coding sequence is TGCGCCAGCAGCCAAGTCCGGATCTCTGGGGCCAACGTCCTGACTTTC.